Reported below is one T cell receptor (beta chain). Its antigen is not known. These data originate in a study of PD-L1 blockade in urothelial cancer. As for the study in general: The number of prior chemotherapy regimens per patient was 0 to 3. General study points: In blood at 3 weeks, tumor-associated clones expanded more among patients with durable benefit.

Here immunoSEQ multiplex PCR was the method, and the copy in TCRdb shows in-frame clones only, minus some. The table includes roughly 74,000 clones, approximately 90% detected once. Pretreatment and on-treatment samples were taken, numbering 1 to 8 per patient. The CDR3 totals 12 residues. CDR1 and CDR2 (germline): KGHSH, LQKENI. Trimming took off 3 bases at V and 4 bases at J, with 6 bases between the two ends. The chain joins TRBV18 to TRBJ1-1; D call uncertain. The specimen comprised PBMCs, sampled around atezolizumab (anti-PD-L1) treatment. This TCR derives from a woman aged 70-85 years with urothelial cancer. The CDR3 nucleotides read TGTGCCAGCTCACCGGCCGTCACTGAAGCTTTCTTT. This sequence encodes CASSPAVTEAFF.